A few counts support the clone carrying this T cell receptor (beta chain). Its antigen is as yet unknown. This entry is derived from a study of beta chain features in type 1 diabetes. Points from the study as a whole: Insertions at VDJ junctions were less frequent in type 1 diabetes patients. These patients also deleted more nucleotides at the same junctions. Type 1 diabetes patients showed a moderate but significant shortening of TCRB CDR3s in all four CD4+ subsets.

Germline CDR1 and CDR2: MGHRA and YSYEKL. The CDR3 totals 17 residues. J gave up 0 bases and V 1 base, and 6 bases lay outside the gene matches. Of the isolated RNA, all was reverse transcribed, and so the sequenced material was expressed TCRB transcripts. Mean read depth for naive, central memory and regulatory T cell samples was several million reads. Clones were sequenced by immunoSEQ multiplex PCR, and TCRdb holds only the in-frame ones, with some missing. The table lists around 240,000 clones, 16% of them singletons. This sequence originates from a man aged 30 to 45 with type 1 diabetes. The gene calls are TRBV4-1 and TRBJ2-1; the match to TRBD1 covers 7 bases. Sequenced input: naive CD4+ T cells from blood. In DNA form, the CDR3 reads TGCGCCAGCAGCCAAGGGAGACAGGGTAGCTCCTACAATGAGCAGTTCTTC. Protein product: CASSQGRQGSSYNEQFF.